The rows below give T cell receptor beta chains drawn from one sample of a study of OX40 agonist ivuxolimab in advanced cancers. Produced via immunoSEQ multiplex PCR; TCRdb's table is partial and in-frame only. Here the sample spans just under 65,000 clones, 84% being singletons. The starting material was CD4+ or CD8+ T cells sorted from blood, obtained in a trial of the OX40 agonist ivuxolimab. The source of these receptors is an adult with an advanced solid tumor such as melanoma, head and neck, liver or kidney cancer. Each CDR3 is given with its conserved first and last residue. The D gene is left open where the match is weak. For some rows the clone size is stated as once, few or many, or as a class when expanded; others skip it.

J,size,D,V,DNA,CDR3
TRBJ1-2,-,-,TRBV30,TGTGCCTGGAGTGTGGGACGGTTTGGCTACACCTTC,CAWSVGRFGYTF
TRBJ2-1,-,TRBD2,TRBV6-6,TGTGCCAGCAGAGGCGGGGGGGTAAGCAATGAGCAGTTCTTC,CASRGGGVSNEQFF
TRBJ2-4,-,TRBD1,TRBV7-9,TGTGCCAGCAGCTCTGACAGGGCATGGGCCAAAAACATTCAGTACTTC,CASSSDRAWAKNIQYF
TRBJ1-5,few,TRBD1,TRBV4-2,TGTGCCAGCAGCCAAGTACAGGCAGGGGGTCAGCCCCAGCATTTT,CASSQVQAGGQPQHF
TRBJ1-1,-,-,TRBV14,TGTGCCAGCAGCTACAGCTCCCTTGAAGCTTTCTTT,CASSYSSLEAFF
TRBJ1-2,-,-,TRBV21-1,TGTGCCAGCAGCAAAGTCCAGGGGCATAACTATGGCTACACCTTC,CASSKVQGHNYGYTF
TRBJ1-1,once,-,TRBV5-1,TGCGCCAGCAGCTTGGAGGGGGTGAACACTGAAGCTTTCTTT,CASSLEGVNTEAFF
TRBJ2-7,-,TRBD2,TRBV7-3,TGTGCCAGCAGCCTAGCGGGGGGCACCTACGAGCAGTACTTC,CASSLAGGTYEQYF
TRBJ2-2,-,TRBD1,TRBV7-3,TGTGCCAGCAGCTTAAACAGGGGTACCGGGGAGCTGTTTTTT,CASSLNRGTGELFF
TRBJ2-5,-,-,TRBV7-3,TGTGCCAGCAGCCTCTTAGAGGGAGAGACCCAGTACTTC,CASSLLEGETQYF
TRBJ1-2,-,TRBD1,TRBV5-4,TGTGCCAGCAGCTTGGGGGGACAGGGGGCGAGAGGATATGGCTACACCTTC,CASSLGGQGARGYGYTF
TRBJ1-1,-,-,TRBV5-1,TGCGCCAGCAGAAAAGGTACTCTGGGGGACACTGAAGCTTTCTTT,CASRKGTLGDTEAFF
TRBJ1-3,-,TRBD1,TRBV10-3,TGTGCCATTGGGACAGGCCTTTCTGGAAACACCATATATTTT,CAIGTGLSGNTIYF
TRBJ1-1,-,TRBD1,TRBV28,TGTGCCGCTAGTCAGGGGGCAGACACTGAAGCTTTCTTT,CAASQGADTEAFF
TRBJ1-2,-,-,TRBV6-4,TGTGCCAGCAGTTACTCGAAAGAAACCTATGGCTACACCTTC,CASSYSKETYGYTF
TRBJ1-2,-,-,TRBV9,TGTGCCAGCAGCGTACAGGGGACTTATGGCTACACCTTC,CASSVQGTYGYTF
TRBJ1-1,-,-,TRBV18,TGTGCCAGCTCACCTACGCACGAAGAGTACACTGAAGCTTTCTTT,CASSPTHEEYTEAFF
TRBJ2-3,-,-,TRBV7-9,TGTGCCAGCAGCCCACCTGGTAGGGCAGATACGCAGTATTTT,CASSPPGRADTQYF
TRBJ2-7,-,-,TRBV15,TGTGCCACCAGCGCTCGCCGGCAGACCCACGAGCAGTACTTC,CATSARRQTHEQYF
TRBJ2-7,-,-,TRBV7-9,TGTGCCAGCAGCCTAGTGGGTTACGAGCAGTACTTC,CASSLVGYEQYF
TRBJ1-2,-,-,TRBV28,TGTGCCAGCAAAGTAGGGGACTCTGGCTACACCTTC,CASKVGDSGYTF
TRBJ1-2,-,-,TRBV10-3,TGTGCCATCAGTGAGTCGTCGGACTATGGCTACACCTTC,CAISESSDYGYTF
TRBJ1-1,-,-,TRBV18,TGTGCCAGCTCCCGGCTGGGGGTGGGCACTGAAGCTTTCTTT,CASSRLGVGTEAFF
TRBJ2-3,-,-,TRBV11-2,TGTGCCAGCAGCTCACCTAGCCTCAGGGATACGCAGTATTTT,CASSSPSLRDTQYF
TRBJ2-5,-,TRBD2,TRBV6-6,TGTGCCAGCAGTAGCGGGAGAGAGACCCAGTACTTC,CASSSGRETQYF
TRBJ2-3,few,-,TRBV9,TGTGCCAGCAGCCCTGTAGAGACGGGGAGGTTAGATACGCAGTATTTT,CASSPVETGRLDTQYF
TRBJ1-1,-,-,TRBV10-3,TGTGCCATCAGTTATTCCGAGAACACTGAAGCTTTCTTT,CAISYSENTEAFF
TRBJ2-7,-,TRBD1,TRBV6-5,TGTGCCAGCAGAAGGGGACAGGGAATTTACGAGCAGTACTTC,CASRRGQGIYEQYF
TRBJ1-2,-,-,TRBV28,TGTGCCAGCAGTGCACGACAGGTCCTGTGGGGCTACACCTTC,CASSARQVLWGYTF
TRBJ2-7,-,TRBD1,TRBV19,TGTGCCAGTAGGGGACAGGACTCCTACGAGCAGTACTTC,CASRGQDSYEQYF
TRBJ2-1,-,-,TRBV19,TGTGCCAGTAGTGTGGACAGACACAATGAGCAGTTCTTC,CASSVDRHNEQFF
TRBJ2-7,-,-,TRBV6-5,TGTGCCAGCAGTTACATGTTCTCCTACGAGCAGTACTTC,CASSYMFSYEQYF
TRBJ2-2,-,-,TRBV5-4,TGTGCCAGCAGCACTCGGACAGAGATGAACACCGGGGAGCTGTTTTTT,CASSTRTEMNTGELFF
TRBJ2-7,-,-,TRBV11-1,TGTGCCAGCAGCTCCCCGGGCGGAGGATACTACGAGCAGTACTTC,CASSSPGGGYYEQYF
TRBJ1-5,few,TRBD1,TRBV19,TGTGCCAGTATTCCGGGACAGGGAATTATCAAGCCCCAGCATTTT,CASIPGQGIIKPQHF
TRBJ1-1,-,TRBD1,TRBV5-1,TGCGCCAGCAGCGCCAGGGACAGGGGTGAAGCTTTCTTT,CASSARDRGEAFF
TRBJ2-7,once,-,TRBV15,TGTGCCACCAGCAGAGGACAGGACTCCTACGAGCAGTACTTC,CATSRGQDSYEQYF
TRBJ1-3,-,-,TRBV21-1,TGTGCCAGCAGCTCCCGAAACCCAGGTGCGCCCGGAAACACCATATATTTT,CASSSRNPGAPGNTIYF
TRBJ1-2,few,-,TRBV29-1,TGCAGCCTCGGGAGGTTGGAGGGCTACACCTTC,CSLGRLEGYTF
TRBJ2-7,-,TRBD1,TRBV7-2,TGTGCCAGCAGTTGGACAGGGAGCGAGCAGTACTTC,CASSWTGSEQYF